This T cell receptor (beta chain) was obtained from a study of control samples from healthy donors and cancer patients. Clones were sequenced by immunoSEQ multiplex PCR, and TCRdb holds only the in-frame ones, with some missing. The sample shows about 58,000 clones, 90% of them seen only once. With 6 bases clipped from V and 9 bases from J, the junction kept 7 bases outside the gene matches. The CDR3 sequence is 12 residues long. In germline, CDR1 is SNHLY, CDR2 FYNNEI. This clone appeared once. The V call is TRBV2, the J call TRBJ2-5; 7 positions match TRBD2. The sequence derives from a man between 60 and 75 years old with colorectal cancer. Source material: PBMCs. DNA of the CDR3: TGTGCCAGCAGCCCAACTAGCGCGGCCCAGTACTTC. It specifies CASSPTSAAQYF.